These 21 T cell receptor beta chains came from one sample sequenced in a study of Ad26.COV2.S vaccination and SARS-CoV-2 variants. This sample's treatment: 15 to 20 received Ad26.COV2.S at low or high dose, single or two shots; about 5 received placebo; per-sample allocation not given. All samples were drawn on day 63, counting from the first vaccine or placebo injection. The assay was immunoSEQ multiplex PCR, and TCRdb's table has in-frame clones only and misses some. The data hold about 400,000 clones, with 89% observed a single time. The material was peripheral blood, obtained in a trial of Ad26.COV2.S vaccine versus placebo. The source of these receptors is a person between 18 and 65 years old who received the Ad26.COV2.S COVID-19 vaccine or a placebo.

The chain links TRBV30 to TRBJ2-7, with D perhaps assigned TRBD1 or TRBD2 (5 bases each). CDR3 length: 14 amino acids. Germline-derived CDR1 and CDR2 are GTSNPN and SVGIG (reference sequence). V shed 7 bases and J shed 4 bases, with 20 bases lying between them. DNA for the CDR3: TGTGCCTTTCTGAGGGCCGAGCAGGGTTACGAGCAGTACTTC. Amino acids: CAFLRAEQGYEQYF.

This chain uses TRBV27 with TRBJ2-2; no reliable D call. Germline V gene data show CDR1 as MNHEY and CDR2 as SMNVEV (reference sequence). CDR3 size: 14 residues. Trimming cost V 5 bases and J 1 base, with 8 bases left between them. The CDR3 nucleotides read TGTGCCAGCAGTCCTTGGGGGAACACCGGGGAGCTGTTTTTT. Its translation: CASSPWGNTGELFF.

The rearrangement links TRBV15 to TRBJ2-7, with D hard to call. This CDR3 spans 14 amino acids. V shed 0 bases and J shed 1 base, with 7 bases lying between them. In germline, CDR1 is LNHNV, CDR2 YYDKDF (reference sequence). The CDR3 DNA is TGTGCCACCAGCAGAGATAAACAGTCCTACGAGCAGTACTTC. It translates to CATSRDKQSYEQYF.

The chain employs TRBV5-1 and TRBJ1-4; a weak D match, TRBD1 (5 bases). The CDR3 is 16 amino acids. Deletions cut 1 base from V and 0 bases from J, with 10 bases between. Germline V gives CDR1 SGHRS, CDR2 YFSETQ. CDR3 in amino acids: CASSLQGPATNEKLFF. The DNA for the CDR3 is TGCGCCAGCAGCTTGCAGGGCCCAGCAACTAATGAAAAACTGTTTTTT.

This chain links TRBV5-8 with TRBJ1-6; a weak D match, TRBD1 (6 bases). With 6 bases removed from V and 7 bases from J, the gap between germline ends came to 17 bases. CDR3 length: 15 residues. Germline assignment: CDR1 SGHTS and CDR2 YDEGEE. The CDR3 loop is CASTPPGRGNSPLHF. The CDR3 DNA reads TGTGCCAGCACCCCCCCGGGCAGGGGAAATTCACCCCTCCACTTT.

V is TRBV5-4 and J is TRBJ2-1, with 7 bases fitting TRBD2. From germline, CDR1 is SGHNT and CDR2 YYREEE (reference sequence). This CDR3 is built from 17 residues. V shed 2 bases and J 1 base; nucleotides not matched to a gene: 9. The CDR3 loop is CASSLAGWGGSYNEQFF. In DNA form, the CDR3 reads TGTGCCAGCAGCTTAGCGGGATGGGGTGGATCCTACAATGAGCAGTTCTTC.

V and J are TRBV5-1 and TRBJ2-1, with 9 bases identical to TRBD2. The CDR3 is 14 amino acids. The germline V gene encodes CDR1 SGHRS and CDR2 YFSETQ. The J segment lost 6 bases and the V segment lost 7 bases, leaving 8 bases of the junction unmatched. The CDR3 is CASATGTSTNEQFF. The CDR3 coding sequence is TGCGCCAGCGCTACCGGGACTAGCACCAATGAGCAGTTCTTC.

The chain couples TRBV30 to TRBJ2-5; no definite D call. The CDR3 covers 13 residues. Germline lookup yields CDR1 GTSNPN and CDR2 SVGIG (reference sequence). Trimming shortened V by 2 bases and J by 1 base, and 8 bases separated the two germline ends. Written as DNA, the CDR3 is TGTGCCTGGAGTCCCCAGACCCAAGAGACCCAGTACTTC. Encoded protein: CAWSPQTQETQYF.

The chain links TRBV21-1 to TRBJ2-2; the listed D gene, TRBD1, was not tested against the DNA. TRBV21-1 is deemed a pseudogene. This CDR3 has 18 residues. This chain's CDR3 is CASSLPDNRLANTGELFF. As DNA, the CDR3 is TGTGCCAGCAGCCTACCTGATAACAGGCTCGCGAACACCGGGGAGCTGTTTTTT.

CDR3 nucleotides: TGTGCCAGCAGTGACAGAGTTGGAAACACCATATATTTT. Its protein is CASSDRVGNTIYF. The chain is built from TRBV6-4 and TRBJ1-3; the D is unclear. CDR1 is MRHNA and CDR2 is SNTAGT in the germline V gene. The V gene lost 2 bases and the J gene lost 3 bases, with 5 bases spanning the gap. The CDR3 is 13 residues long.

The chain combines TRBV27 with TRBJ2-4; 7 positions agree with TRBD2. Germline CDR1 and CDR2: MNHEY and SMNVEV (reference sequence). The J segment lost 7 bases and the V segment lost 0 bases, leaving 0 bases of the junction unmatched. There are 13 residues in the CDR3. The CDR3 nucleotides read TGTGCCAGCAGTTTATCCGGGGGGAACATTCAGTACTTC. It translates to CASSLSGGNIQYF.

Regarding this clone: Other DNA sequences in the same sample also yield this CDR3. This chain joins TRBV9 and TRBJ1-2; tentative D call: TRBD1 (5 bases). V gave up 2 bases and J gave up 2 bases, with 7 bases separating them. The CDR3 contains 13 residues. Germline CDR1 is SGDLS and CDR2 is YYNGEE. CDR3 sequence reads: CASSVDSNYGYTF. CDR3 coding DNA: TGTGCCAGCAGCGTTGACAGCAACTATGGCTACACCTTC. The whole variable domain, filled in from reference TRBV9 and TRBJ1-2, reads DSGVTQTPKHLITATGQRVTLRCSPRSGDLSVYWYQQSLDQGLQFLIQYYNGEERAKGNILERFSAQQFPDLHSELNLSSLELGDSALYFCASSVDSNYGYTFGSGTRLTVV.

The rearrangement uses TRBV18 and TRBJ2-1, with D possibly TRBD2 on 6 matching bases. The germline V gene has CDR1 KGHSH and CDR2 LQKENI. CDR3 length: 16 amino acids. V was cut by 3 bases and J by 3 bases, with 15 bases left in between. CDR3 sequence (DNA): TGTGCCAGCTCACCCGCGGGGATGGGCCTCTACAATGAGCAGTTCTTC. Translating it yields CASSPAGMGLYNEQFF.

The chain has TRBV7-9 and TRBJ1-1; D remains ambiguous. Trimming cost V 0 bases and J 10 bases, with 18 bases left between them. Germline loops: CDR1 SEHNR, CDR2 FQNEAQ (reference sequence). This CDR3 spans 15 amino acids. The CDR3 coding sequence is TGTGCCAGCAGCTTAGCGTCCCGGCCCCCCAGCGGAGCTTTCTTT. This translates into CASSLASRPPSGAFF. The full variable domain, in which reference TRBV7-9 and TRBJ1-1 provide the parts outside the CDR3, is DTGVSQNPRHKITKRGQNVTFRCDPISEHNRLYWYRQTLGQGPEFLTYFQNEAQLEKSRLLSDRFSAERPKGSFSTLEIQRTEQGDSAMYLCASSLASRPPSGAFFGQGTRLTVV.

Here the CDR3 reads CASSRSGLGHEQFF. The CDR3 DNA reads TGTGCCAGCAGTCGTAGCGGCCTCGGGCATGAGCAGTTCTTC. The chain has TRBV6-5 and TRBJ2-1; a possible D gene is TRBD2 (6 bases). The V end was cut by 5 bases, the J end by 8 bases, with 16 bases between. The CDR3 spans 14 residues. Germline loops: CDR1 MNHEY, CDR2 SVGAGI.

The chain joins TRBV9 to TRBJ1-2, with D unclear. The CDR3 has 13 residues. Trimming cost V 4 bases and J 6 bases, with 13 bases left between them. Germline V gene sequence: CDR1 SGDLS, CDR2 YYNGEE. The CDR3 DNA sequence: TGTGCCAGCAGCCCCGGCCTCGGCGATGGCTACACCTTC. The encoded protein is CASSPGLGDGYTF.

The CDR3 coding sequence is TGCGCCAGCAGGTTTACCACAGTGGTGCCTGGGGCCAACGTCCTGACTTTC. Residues: CASRFTTVVPGANVLTF. The genes are TRBV5-1 and TRBJ2-6, with D unclear. With 5 bases removed from V and 2 bases from J, the gap between germline ends came to 17 bases. The CDR3 has 17 residues. CDR1 is SGHRS, CDR2 YFSETQ, per germline.

CDR3 sequence (DNA): TGCGCCAGCAGCCACCAGAGCGGGAGAGGGAATGAGCAGTTCTTC. Amino acids: CASSHQSGRGNEQFF. The chain links TRBV5-1 to TRBJ2-1, with 8 bases matching TRBD2. The CDR3 extends over 15 amino acids. After removal of 4 bases from V and 7 bases from J, the junction contained 10 bases not matched to a gene. Germline V lookup: CDR1 SGHRS, CDR2 YFSETQ.

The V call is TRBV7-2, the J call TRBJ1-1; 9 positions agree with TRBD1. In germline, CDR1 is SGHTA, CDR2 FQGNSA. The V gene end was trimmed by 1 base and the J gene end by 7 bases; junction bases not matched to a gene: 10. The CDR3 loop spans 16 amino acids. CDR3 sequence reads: CASSLEPLGQGFEAFF. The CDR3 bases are TGTGCCAGCAGCTTAGAGCCTCTGGGACAGGGTTTTGAAGCTTTCTTT. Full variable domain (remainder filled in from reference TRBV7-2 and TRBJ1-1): GAGVSQSPSNKVTEKGKDVELRCDPISGHTALYWYRQSLGQGLEFLIYFQGNSAPDKSGLPSDRFSAERTGGSVSTLTIQRTQQEDSAVYLCASSLEPLGQGFEAFFGQGTRLTVV.

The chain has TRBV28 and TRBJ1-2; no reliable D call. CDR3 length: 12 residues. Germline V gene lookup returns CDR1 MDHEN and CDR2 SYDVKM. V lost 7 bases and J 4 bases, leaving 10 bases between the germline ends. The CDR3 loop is CASNRLGYGYTF. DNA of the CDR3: TGTGCCAGCAATAGACTCGGCTATGGCTACACCTTC.

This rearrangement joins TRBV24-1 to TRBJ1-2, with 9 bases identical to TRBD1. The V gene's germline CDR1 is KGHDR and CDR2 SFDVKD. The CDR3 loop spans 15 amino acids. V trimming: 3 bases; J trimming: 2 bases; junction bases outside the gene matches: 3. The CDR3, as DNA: TGTGCCACCAGTGATCCGGGACAGGGCAACTATGGCTACACCTTC. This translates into CATSDPGQGNYGYTF.